The 10 T cell receptor beta chains below all came from one sample that was sequenced in a study of Graves' ophthalmopathy and Graves' hyperthyroidism. RNA served as the template for amplifying TCR beta CDR3 regions. A first-round RT-PCR used HTBI primers, followed by a second-round multiplex PCR. TCRdb called the multiplex PCR reads again in MiXCR, with one record for every CDR3 protein. The table records about 400,000 distinct CDR3 sequences, about a sixth of them present only once. Sequencing input: peripheral blood. These receptor sequences come from a woman under 30 with Graves' ophthalmopathy.

This clonotype came up many times. The chain has TRBV4-3 and TRBJ2-7; 8 bases align to TRBD2. J lost 4 bases, V lost 0 bases, and 8 bases had no gene match. Germline V CDR1 and CDR2: LGHNA, YSLEER. The CDR3 runs to 16 residues. The CDR3 here is CASSQDLGGGKYEQYF. CDR3 coding DNA: TGCGCCAGCAGCCAAGATTTGGGCGGGGGGAAATACGAGCAGTACTTC.

There are many counts of this clonotype. The chain links TRBV7-9 to TRBJ2-5; D gene uncertain. The CDR3 covers 15 residues. The V gene's germline CDR1 is SEHNR and CDR2 FQNEAQ (reference sequence). The V end lost 1 base, the J end lost 0 bases, and 9 bases lay between the germline ends. This chain's CDR3 is CASSLGTSYQETQYF. In DNA, the CDR3 is TGTGCCAGCAGCTTAGGGACGAGTTACCAAGAGACCCAGTACTTC.

The chain combines TRBV6-5 with TRBJ2-5, with D perhaps matching TRBD1 (5 bases). CDR1 MNHEY and CDR2 SVGAGI come from the germline V gene. Trimming took 7 bases from V and 2 from J, leaving 14 bases between them. The CDR3 totals 14 residues. CDR3 sequence (DNA): TGTGCCAGCATTAAAGGCGGACAACAAGAGACCCAGTACTTC. Translation gives CASIKGGQQETQYF.

This clonotype appeared many times. This chain connects TRBV11-2 to TRBJ2-7, with D unclear. Trimming pared 6 bases from V and 7 bases from J, leaving 16 bases between. The CDR3 contains 13 residues. CDR1 SGHAT and CDR2 FQNNGV come from the germline V gene. The CDR3 is CASSGIRPGEQYF. Here the CDR3 DNA reads TGTGCCAGCAGTGGGATCAGGCCTGGGGAGCAGTACTTC.

In this sample, this clonotype turned up many times. This rearrangement joins TRBV6-4 to TRBJ2-7; TRBD1 matches at 7 bases. Germline values: CDR1 MRHNA, CDR2 SNTAGT. The CDR3 consists of 15 residues. J gave up 4 bases and V 8 bases, and 14 bases lay outside the gene matches. The CDR3 nucleotides read TGTGCCAGCTACGATGTCTGGACAGGAGTTTACGAGCAGTACTTC. The encoded protein is CASYDVWTGVYEQYF.

This clonotype was seen many times. The V gene is TRBV7-9, the J gene TRBJ1-6; D is unclear. The CDR3 loop spans 13 amino acids. Trimming pared 7 bases from V and 14 bases from J, leaving 18 bases between. In germline, CDR1 is SEHNR, CDR2 FQNEAQ (reference sequence). The CDR3 DNA reads TGTGCCAGCAACGCCGAAGAGGTTATTTCCCTCCACTTT. Translated: CASNAEEVISLHF.

This clonotype was seen ten or more times. The V gene is TRBV6-2 or TRBV6-3, the J gene TRBJ2-2; 8 bases match TRBD2. With 5 bases clipped from V and 2 bases from J, the junction kept 4 bases outside the gene matches. This CDR3 region has 15 residues. Germline V gene data show CDR1 as MNHEY and CDR2 as SVGEGT. In DNA, the CDR3 is TGTGCCAGCAGTCGGACTAGCTCAAACACCGGGGAGCTGTTTTTT. It specifies CASSRTSSNTGELFF.

In its sample, this clonotype was seen many times. V is TRBV11-2 and J is TRBJ2-7; weak D call: TRBD2 (7 bases). CDR3 size: 16 residues. V shed 6 bases and J shed 2 bases, with 20 bases lying between them. Germline-derived CDR1 and CDR2 are SGHAT and FQNNGV. CDR3 DNA: TGTGCCAGCAGTTCCAGCGCGGGGGCCCCGACCTACGAGCAGTACTTC. Translated: CASSSSAGAPTYEQYF.

The J gene is TRBJ1-1, the V gene TRBV12-3 or TRBV12-4; D remains unclear. This CDR3 is built from 16 residues. V shed 8 bases and J shed 3 bases, with 22 bases lying between them. CDR3 loop: CASDRAYAAQDTEAFF. The CDR3 bases are TGTGCCAGCGACCGGGCCTACGCTGCTCAGGACACTGAAGCTTTCTTT.

This clonotype has at least ten counts. The chain is built from TRBV11-2 and TRBJ2-2; 10 nucleotides align to TRBD1. The germline V gene encodes CDR1 SGHAT and CDR2 FQNNGV. Trimming took 1 base from V and 4 from J; bases not matched to a gene: 3. The CDR3 covers 16 residues. Here the CDR3 DNA reads TGTGCCAGCAGCTTAGTTAGGACAGGGGGCACCGGGGAGCTGTTTTTT. It specifies CASSLVRTGGTGELFF.